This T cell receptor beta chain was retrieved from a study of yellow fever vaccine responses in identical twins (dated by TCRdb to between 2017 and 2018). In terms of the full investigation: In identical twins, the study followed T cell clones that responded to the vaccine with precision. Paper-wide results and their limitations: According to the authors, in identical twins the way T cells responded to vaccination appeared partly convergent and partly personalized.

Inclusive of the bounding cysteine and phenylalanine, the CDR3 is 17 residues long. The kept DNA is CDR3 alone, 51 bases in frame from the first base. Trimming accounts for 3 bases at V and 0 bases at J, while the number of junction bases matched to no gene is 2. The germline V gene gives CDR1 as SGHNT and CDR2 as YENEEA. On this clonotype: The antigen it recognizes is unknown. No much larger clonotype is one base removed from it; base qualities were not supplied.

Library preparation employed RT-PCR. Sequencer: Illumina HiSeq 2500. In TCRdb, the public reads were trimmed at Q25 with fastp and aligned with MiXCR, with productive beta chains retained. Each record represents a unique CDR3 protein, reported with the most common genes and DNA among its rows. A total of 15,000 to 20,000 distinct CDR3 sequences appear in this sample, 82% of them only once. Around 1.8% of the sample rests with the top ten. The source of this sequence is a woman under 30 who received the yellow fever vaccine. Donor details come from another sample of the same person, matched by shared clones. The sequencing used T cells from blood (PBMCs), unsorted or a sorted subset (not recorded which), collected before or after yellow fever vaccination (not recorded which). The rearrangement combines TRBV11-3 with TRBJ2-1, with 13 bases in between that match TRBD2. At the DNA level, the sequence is TGTGCCAGCAGCTTCGGGACTAGCGGGGACTCCTACAATGAGCAGTTCTTC. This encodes CASSFGTSGDSYNEQFF. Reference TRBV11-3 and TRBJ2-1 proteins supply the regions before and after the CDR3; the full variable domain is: EAGVVQSPRYKIIEKKQPVAFWCNPISGHNTLYWYLQNLGQGPELLIRYENEEAVDDSQLPKDRFSAERLKGVDSTLKIQPAELGDSAVYLCASSFGTSGDSYNEQFFGPGTRLTVL.